A selection of T cell receptor beta chains follows, all from one sample in a study of response to subunit inactivated influenza vaccine. TCRdb re-called the RT-PCR reads through MiXCR, storing one row per CDR3 protein. The sample has roughly 540,000 distinct CDR3 sequences, approximately 22% seen once. The same sample was also studied in work on T cells expressing NK-cell markers.

Specimen: CD4+ T cells sorted from PBMCs, collected approximately 13 days after vaccination. The receptors originated from a man aged 50-60 years who received an inactivated influenza vaccine. The CDR3 runs from the conserved cysteine through the conserved F or W. A D gene is named only where the DNA matches it firmly. Not every row has a clone size; where given, it reads once, few, many or a size class.

v_gene	d_gene	j_gene	abundance	CDR3nt	CDR3aa
TRBV7-9	-	TRBJ2-1	few	TGTGCCAGCAGCTTCTCACGACTAGGAATAACTCGCAATGAGCAGTTCTTC	CASSFSRLGITRNEQFF
TRBV28	TRBD2	TRBJ2-7	-	TGTGCCAGCAGTTTGGTAGCGGGAAGGTACGAGCAGTACTTC	CASSLVAGRYEQYF
TRBV9	TRBD1	TRBJ1-4	-	TGTGCCAGCAGCGGACCGGGACAGAGAAATGAAAAACTGTTTTTT	CASSGPGQRNEKLFF
TRBV11-2	-	TRBJ1-2	-	TGTGCCAGCAGCTCCACCCGGGAGCTCCGGCAGCGGGGTGGCTACACCTTC	CASSSTRELRQRGGYTF
TRBV18	-	TRBJ2-7	few	TGTGCCAGCTCACCTAGCGGAAACCCCTACGAGCAGTACTTC	CASSPSGNPYEQYF
TRBV20-1	-	TRBJ1-1	few	TGCAGTGCAAGGGGGTCTGGGCCAGAGTTCTACACTGAAGCTTTCTTT	CSARGSGPEFYTEAFF
TRBV20-1	-	TRBJ2-1	few	TGCAGTGCTAGACCTTACTCGTACAATGAGCAGTTCTTC	CSARPYSYNEQFF
TRBV7-9	-	TRBJ2-5	few	TGTGCCAGCAGCGAAATTAGATGGGGGACCACGGAGACCCAGTACTTC	CASSEIRWGTTETQYF
TRBV12-3/TRBV12-4	-	TRBJ2-1	once	TGTGCCAGCAGTCGAAGACTTTACACCGGGGTCTTC	CASSRRLYTGVF
TRBV18	TRBD2	TRBJ2-5	few	TGTGCCAGCTCACCAATAGGAGCGGGGGTAACGGAGACCCAGTACTTC	CASSPIGAGVTETQYF
TRBV7-2	-	TRBJ2-3	many	TGTGCCAGCAGCTTAAGTACGGGACTCACAGATACGCAGTATTTT	CASSLSTGLTDTQYF
TRBV7-8	TRBD1	TRBJ1-2	-	TGTGCCAGCAGCTTAAGGACAGGGACTACTGGCTACACCTTC	CASSLRTGTTGYTF
TRBV12-3/TRBV12-4	-	TRBJ1-1	few	TGTGCCAGCGGACGGACAGAGAACACTGAAGCTTTCTTT	CASGRTENTEAFF
TRBV10-3	TRBD1	TRBJ2-5	-	TGTGCCATCGGGAGACAGGGCCAAGAGACCCAGTACTTC	CAIGRQGQETQYF
TRBV4-2	TRBD1	TRBJ2-2	-	TGTGCCAGCAGCTATAAGCTCGGGACAGATGGCACCGGGGAGCTGTTTTTT	CASSYKLGTDGTGELFF
TRBV7-8	TRBD2	TRBJ2-7	many	TGTGCCAGCAGCTCGGGACTAGCGGGAGGCCCTGACTCCTACGAGCAGTACTTC	CASSSGLAGGPDSYEQYF
TRBV25-1	-	TRBJ1-2	-	TGTGCCAGCACTGGGGGGGAAGAGGAGTCTGGCTACACCTTC	CASTGGEEESGYTF
TRBV29-1	TRBD1	TRBJ2-5	-	TGCAGCGTTGAAGATATGGCAGGGGGCGGTGAGACCCTGTACTTC	CSVEDMAGGGETLYF
TRBV4-2	-	TRBJ2-5	-	TGTGCCAGCAGCCAAGGCACGCCTCGAGAGACCCAGTACTTC	CASSQGTPRETQYF
TRBV5-1	TRBD1	TRBJ1-2	-	TGCGCCAGCAGCTTGGCAGGGGGCGGTGATGGCTACACCTTC	CASSLAGGGDGYTF
TRBV5-1	-	TRBJ2-2	few	TGCGCCAGCAGCCCCTATGCAGGGGCGGGGAACACCGGGGAGCTGTTTTTT	CASSPYAGAGNTGELFF
TRBV7-9	TRBD1	TRBJ2-2	-	TGTGCCAGGGGACAGACGAACACCGGGGAGCTGTTTTTT	CARGQTNTGELFF
TRBV18	-	TRBJ2-5	few	TGTGCCAGCTCACCATTGCTAGGCAGACAAGAGACCCAGTACTTC	CASSPLLGRQETQYF
TRBV30	-	TRBJ2-7	few	TGTGCCTGGAGTAGAGGAGCCTACGAGCAGTACTTC	CAWSRGAYEQYF
TRBV9	-	TRBJ2-3	-	TGTGCCAGCAGCCCCGACTGGGGTACGCAGTATTTT	CASSPDWGTQYF
TRBV11-2	-	TRBJ2-5	few	TGTGCCAGCAGCCACCCAGCGGAGCCTAAAATGGTGGCGGAGACCCAGTACTTC	CASSHPAEPKMVAETQYF
TRBV7-3	TRBD2	TRBJ2-1	few	TGTGCCAGCAGCTGGACTAGAAACAATGAGCAGTTCTTC	CASSWTRNNEQFF
TRBV27	-	TRBJ1-6	few	TGTGCCAGCAGTTCCCCCCGGCGGCCCTGGAGTTCACCCCTCCACTTT	CASSSPRRPWSSPLHF
TRBV29-1	-	TRBJ2-7	few	TGCAGCGTTGAAGGGACAAGAGGGCTCGAGCAGTACTTC	CSVEGTRGLEQYF
TRBV20-1	TRBD2	TRBJ2-5	few	TGCAGTGCAACACTAGCGGGAGAGACCCAGTACTTC	CSATLAGETQYF
TRBV27	-	TRBJ2-1	few	TGTGCCAGCAGGCCCCTAAGGGGGCTAGCGGTGAATGAGCAGTTCTTC	CASRPLRGLAVNEQFF
TRBV29-1	TRBD2	TRBJ2-1	few	TGCAGCGTTGCAGGTGGAGCGGGGGCCAGCAATGAGCAGTTCTTC	CSVAGGAGASNEQFF
TRBV7-9	TRBD1	TRBJ1-4	few	TGTGCCAGCAGCCCTCTGGGACAGGGGGAACTGTTTTTT	CASSPLGQGELFF
TRBV7-2	-	TRBJ2-3	-	TGTGCCAGCAGCTTAGTTCCCGGGTCCGTGTATTTT	CASSLVPGSVYF
TRBV5-1	-	TRBJ1-5	few	TGCGCCAGCATGGGCAGGGCTGTTCAGCCCCAGCATTTT	CASMGRAVQPQHF
TRBV20-1	TRBD2	TRBJ2-7	many	TGCAGTGCTAAGCGGGACTCCTACGAGCAGTACTTC	CSAKRDSYEQYF
TRBV12-3/TRBV12-4	-	TRBJ2-2	few	TGTGCCAGCAGTCCCGTGCCGGGGGCAGTAGCCGGGGAGCTGTTTTTT	CASSPVPGAVAGELFF
TRBV10-3	TRBD2	TRBJ2-5	-	TGTGCCATCAGCGATCAGATAGGACTAGCGGGAACAGAGACCCAGTACTTC	CAISDQIGLAGTETQYF
TRBV7-2	TRBD2	TRBJ2-3	few	TGTGCCAGCAGCCCTGGGACTAGTTTCGAGGATACGCAGTATTTT	CASSPGTSFEDTQYF
TRBV4-3	-	TRBJ1-1	-	TGCGCCAGCAGCCAAGATGTAACAGCCTCTGAAGCTTTCTTT	CASSQDVTASEAFF
TRBV6-1	-	TRBJ2-5	-	TGTGCCAGCAGGGCGGGACGTCCCCAAGAGACCCAGTACTTC	CASRAGRPQETQYF
TRBV28	TRBD2	TRBJ2-2	few	TGTGCCAGCATCCCGGGGGGCACCGGGGAGCTGTTTTTT	CASIPGGTGELFF
TRBV25-1	TRBD1	TRBJ1-6	few	TGTGCCAGCAGTGGTAGACAGGGAGCGTATAATTCACCCCTCCACTTT	CASSGRQGAYNSPLHF
TRBV27	TRBD2	TRBJ2-6	few	TGTGCCAGCAGTTTATTCGGCGTGCGGGGACTAACTACGAGCTCTGGGGCCAACGTCCTGACTTTC	CASSLFGVRGLTTSSGANVLTF
TRBV4-2	-	TRBJ1-4	-	TGTGCCAGCAGCCAAGATCAGGGTTCAACTAATGAAAAACTGTTTTTT	CASSQDQGSTNEKLFF
TRBV18	TRBD1	TRBJ2-2	-	TGTGCCAGCTCACCATCTGGACAGGGTACCGGGGAGCTGTTTTTT	CASSPSGQGTGELFF
TRBV15	-	TRBJ1-5	-	TGTGCCACCAGCAGAGACAGTAGGGGGAATCAGCCCCAGCATTTT	CATSRDSRGNQPQHF
TRBV5-1	TRBD1	TRBJ2-5	few	TGCGCCAGCAGCTTGGCCATCTCCGACAGGGGGTTTGAGACCCAGTACTTC	CASSLAISDRGFETQYF